The 3 T cell receptor beta chains below come from one sample, sequenced in a study of neoadjuvant nivolumab and ipilimumab in lung cancer. TCRdb keeps only in-frame clones here, not all; method: immunoSEQ multiplex PCR. The sample lists 5,500 to 9,000 clones, roughly 83% occurring once. The specimen comprised tumor tissue, sampled after neoadjuvant nivolumab, alone or with ipilimumab, at or shortly before surgery. The origin of the receptors is an adult with non-small cell lung cancer.

V is TRBV5-1 and J is TRBJ2-5; D is undetermined. The CDR3 loop spans 13 amino acids. Deletions cut 2 bases from V and 3 bases from J, with 8 bases between. Germline V CDR1 and CDR2: SGHRS, YFSETQ. CDR3 DNA: TGCGCCAGCAGCTTAGTAGTGGAAGAGACCCAGTACTTC. Translated, it gives CASSLVVEETQYF.

The chain has TRBV19 and TRBJ1-1; the D gene is possibly TRBD1 (5 bases). Germline assignment: CDR1 LNHDA and CDR2 SQIVND (reference sequence). Trimming cost V 10 bases and J 2 bases, with 11 bases left between them. The CDR3 has 12 residues. The CDR3 sequence is CATKRGNTEAFF. As DNA, the CDR3 is TGTGCCACCAAGAGGGGTAACACTGAAGCTTTCTTT.

The chain recombines TRBV13 with TRBJ1-2; D gene uncertain. V was shortened by 2 bases and J by 2 bases, with 6 bases between the two germline ends. CDR1 PRHDT and CDR2 FYEKMQ come from the germline V gene (reference sequence). The CDR3 covers 13 residues. Here the CDR3 DNA reads TGTGCCAGCAGCTTAAATCAAAACTATGGCTACACCTTC. This translates into CASSLNQNYGYTF.